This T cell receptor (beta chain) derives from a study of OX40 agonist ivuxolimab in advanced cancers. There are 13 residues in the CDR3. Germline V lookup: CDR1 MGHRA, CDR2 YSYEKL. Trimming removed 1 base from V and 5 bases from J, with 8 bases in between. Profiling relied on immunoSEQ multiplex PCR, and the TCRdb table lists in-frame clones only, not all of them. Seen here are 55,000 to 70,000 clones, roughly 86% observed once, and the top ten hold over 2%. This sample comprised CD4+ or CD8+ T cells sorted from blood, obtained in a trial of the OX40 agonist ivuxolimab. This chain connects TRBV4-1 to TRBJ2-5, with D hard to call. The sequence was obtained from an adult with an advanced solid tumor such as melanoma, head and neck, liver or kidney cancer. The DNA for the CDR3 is TGCGCCAGCAGCCAAGTAGAGAGGGAGACCCAGTACTTC. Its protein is CASSQVERETQYF.